This record looks at one TCR beta chain sequence and its context. This record comes from a study of blood T cell repertoires in COVID-19. As for the study in general: COVID-19 samples from acute and convalescent phases originated in the United States, Italy and Spain. T cells, B-cell-depleted T cells, or PBMCs supplied cDNA or gDNA.

As handled by the study authors: For nucleated cells, counts were estimated from reference gene primer amplification. Clones were read by immunoSEQ multiplex PCR, and TCRdb kept only the in-frame ones, dropping some. The DNA was the basis for D and trimming; V, J and clone size are from that table. Seen here are about 94,000 clones, more than 65% observed once, and the top ten hold about 6.3%. V was pared by 3 bases and J by 6 bases, with 11 bases between. Per germline, CDR1 LGHNA and CDR2 YSLEER. CDR3 length equals 14 residues. The sequence derives from a man in his 60s with acute or convalescent COVID-19. V usage is TRBV4-3 and J usage is TRBJ2-2, with a weak D call TRBD2 (6 bases). Source material: peripheral blood. The CDR3 spells CASSHGTGAGELFF. The CDR3 coding sequence is TGCGCCAGCAGCCATGGGACTGGGGCCGGGGAGCTGTTTTTT.